Given below is one T cell receptor beta chain in context. The antigen remains unidentified. This entry comes from a study of long-term antiretroviral therapy in people with HIV. Treatment locations for all participants with HIV were in the United States. V shed 4 bases and J 0 bases; nucleotides not matched to a gene: 9. The CDR3 has 17 amino acids. The V gene's germline CDR1 is SGHKS and CDR2 YYEKEE (reference sequence). This was the immunoSEQ v3.0 assay at survey level. The data were produced by immunoSEQ multiplex PCR, yet TCRdb's version contains in-frame clones alone and is incomplete. The data contain around 26,000 clones, over 85% of them seen just once; the ten biggest clones take up less than 9.5%. Study observations and caveats: Neither ART adherence, viral resistance nor therapy changes were documented. Before ART, certain clones expanded, and these dominated the repertoire at all time points. The ART regimens used between the mid-2000s and the late 2010s may be less effective than current ones.

The chain is built from TRBV5-5 and TRBJ1-1; 10 bases agree with TRBD1. Specimen: unsorted PBMCs, collected 7.6 years after starting antiretroviral therapy. This TCR was sampled from a middle-aged woman with HIV. The CDR3 bases are TGTGCCAGCAGCCAAGGGACAGGGGCGGAGATGAACACTGAAGCTTTCTTT. It translates to CASSQGTGAEMNTEAFF.